This TCR beta chain is from a study of beta chain features in type 1 diabetes. Study details: Comparable age, gender and cell yields were observed in patients relative to healthy donors. Study observations and caveats: All four CD4+ subsets of Type 1 diabetes patients contained TCRB CDR3s that were moderately but significantly shorter.

The CDR3 runs 13 residues. V lost 3 bases and J lost 5, with 10 bases in between. Germline lookup yields CDR1 SGHAT and CDR2 FQNNGV. This clone appeared a few times. What it recognizes is unknown. Donors underwent one heparinised blood draw, about 110 mL on average. CD4+ naive, central memory, regulatory and stem cell-like memory cells were sorted via CD45RO/CCR7/CD25/CD127/CD95/CD27. The study reverse transcribed the entire isolated RNA, so it sequenced expressed TCRB transcripts. The table came from immunoSEQ multiplex PCR; TCRdb's copy has only in-frame clones and leaves some out. The sample has about 620,000 clones; roughly a sixth are singletons.

The sequenced material came from naive CD4+ T cells from blood. The origin of this receptor is a man aged 18 to 30 in good health. This chain uses TRBV11-2 with TRBJ2-5; D not certain. The chain's CDR3 is CASSFFSRETQYF. In nucleotides, the CDR3 is TGTGCCAGCAGCTTTTTTAGCCGGGAGACCCAGTACTTC.